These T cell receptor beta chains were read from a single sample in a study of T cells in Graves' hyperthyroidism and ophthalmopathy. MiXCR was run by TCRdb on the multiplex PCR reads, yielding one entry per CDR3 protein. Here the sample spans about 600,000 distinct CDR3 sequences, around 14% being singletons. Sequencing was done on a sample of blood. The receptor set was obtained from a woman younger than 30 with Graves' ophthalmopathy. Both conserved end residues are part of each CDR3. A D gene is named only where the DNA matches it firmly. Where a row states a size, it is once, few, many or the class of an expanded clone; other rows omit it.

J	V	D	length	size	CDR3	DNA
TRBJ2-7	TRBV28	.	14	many	CASSELGFTYEQYF	TGTGCCAGCAGTGAGTTGGGGTTCACCTACGAGCAGTACTTC
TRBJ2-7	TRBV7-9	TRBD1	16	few	CASSLAGAGGSCEQYF	TGTGCCAGCAGCTTAGCTGGCGCAGGGGGCTCCTGCGAGCAGTACTTC
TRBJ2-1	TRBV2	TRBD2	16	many	CASSEGEGGRGNEQFF	TGTGCCAGCAGTGAAGGGGAGGGAGGACGAGGCAATGAGCAGTTCTTC
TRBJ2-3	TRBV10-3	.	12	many	CAIGWSEDTQYF	TGTGCCATCGGTTGGTCCGAGGATACGCAGTATTTT
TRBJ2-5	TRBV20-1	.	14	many	CSASRGRQEETQYF	TGCAGTGCCTCAAGGGGCCGACAGGAAGAGACCCAGTACTTC
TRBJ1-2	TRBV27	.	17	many	CASSSSEGQLAHYGYTF	TGTGCCAGCAGTTCGTCCGAAGGACAGTTGGCGCACTATGGCTACACCTTC
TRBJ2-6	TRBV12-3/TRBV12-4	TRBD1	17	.	CASSFSGGASGANVLTF	TGTGCCAGCAGTTTTTCAGGGGGCGCGTCTGGGGCCAACGTCCTGACTTTC
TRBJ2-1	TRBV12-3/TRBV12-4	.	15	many	CASSLAGRNYNEQFF	TGTGCCAGCAGTTTGGCGGGGAGAAACTACAATGAGCAGTTCTTC
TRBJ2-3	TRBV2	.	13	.	CASKGGSTDTQYF	TGTGCCAGCAAAGGCGGGAGCACAGATACGCAGTATTTT
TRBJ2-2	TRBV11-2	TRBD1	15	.	CASSVTGAIAGELFF	TGTGCCAGCAGCGTTACAGGGGCGATCGCCGGGGAGCTGTTTTTT
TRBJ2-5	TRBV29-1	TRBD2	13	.	CSVADPGGEAQYF	TGCAGCGTTGCCGACCCGGGAGGGGAGGCCCAGTACTTC
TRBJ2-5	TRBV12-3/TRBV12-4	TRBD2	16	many	CASSHALAGKGETQYF	TGTGCCAGCAGCCATGCACTAGCGGGCAAAGGGGAGACCCAGTACTTC
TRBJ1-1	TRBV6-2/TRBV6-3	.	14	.	CASSYQGPTPEAFF	TGTGCCAGCAGTTACCAGGGCCCTACGCCTGAAGCTTTCTTT
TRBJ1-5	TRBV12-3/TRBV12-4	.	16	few	CASSFLGPLSNQPQHF	TGTGCCAGCAGTTTTCTGGGTCCGCTTAGCAATCAGCCCCAGCATTTT
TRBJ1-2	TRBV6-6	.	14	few	CASSYSTENYGYTF	TGTGCCAGCAGTTACTCAACAGAGAACTATGGCTACACCTTC
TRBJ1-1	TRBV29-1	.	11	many	CSLRGDTEAFF	TGCAGCTTAAGGGGCGACACTGAAGCTTTCTTT
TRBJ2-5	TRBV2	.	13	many	CASSGGFRETQYF	TGTGCCAGCAGTGGGGGGTTTCGAGAGACCCAGTACTTC
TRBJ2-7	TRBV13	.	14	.	CASSLGLANAEQYF	TGTGCCAGCAGCTTAGGCTTGGCGAACGCCGAGCAGTACTTC
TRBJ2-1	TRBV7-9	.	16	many	CASSLYASRQYNEQFF	TGTGCCAGCAGCTTATACGCCTCAAGACAGTACAATGAGCAGTTCTTC
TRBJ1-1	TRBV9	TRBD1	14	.	CASSHRDRALEAFF	TGTGCCAGCAGCCACCGGGACAGGGCCCTTGAAGCTTTCTTT
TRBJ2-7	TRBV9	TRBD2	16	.	CASSVRTSGPPFEQYF	TGTGCCAGCAGCGTACGCACTAGCGGCCCCCCGTTTGAGCAGTACTTC
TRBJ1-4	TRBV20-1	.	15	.	CSARDLWTNNEKLFF	TGCAGTGCTAGAGATCTATGGACAAATAATGAAAAACTGTTTTTT
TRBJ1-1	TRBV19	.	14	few	CASSTPIRNTEAFF	TGTGCCAGTAGTACACCAATACGGAACACTGAAGCTTTCTTT
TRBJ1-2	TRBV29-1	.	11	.	CSVPGNYGYTF	TGCAGCGTTCCGGGTAACTATGGCTACACCTTC
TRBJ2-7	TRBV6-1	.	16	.	CASRAFGRESIHEQYF	TGTGCCAGCAGGGCATTCGGACGGGAGAGTATCCACGAGCAGTACTTC
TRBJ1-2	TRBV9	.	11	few	CASSEGTGYTF	TGTGCCAGCAGCGAAGGTACGGGCTACACCTTC
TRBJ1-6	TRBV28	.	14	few	CASSLIGENSPLHF	TGTGCCAGCAGTTTGATAGGGGAAAATTCACCCCTCCACTTT
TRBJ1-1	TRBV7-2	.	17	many	CASSSPRRRGMNTEAFF	TGTGCCAGCAGCTCCCCCCGGAGACGAGGCATGAACACTGAAGCTTTCTTT
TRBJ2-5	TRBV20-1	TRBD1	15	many	CSAIHPGQGEETQYF	TGCAGTGCTATTCATCCCGGACAGGGAGAGGAGACCCAGTACTTC
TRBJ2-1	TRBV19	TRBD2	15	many	CASSPLAGSYNEQFF	TGTGCCAGTAGCCCGCTAGCGGGATCCTACAATGAGCAGTTCTTC
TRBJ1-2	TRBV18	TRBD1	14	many	CASSPRQGAGGYTF	TGTGCCAGCTCACCACGACAGGGGGCTGGTGGCTACACCTTC
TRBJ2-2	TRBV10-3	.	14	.	CAISEQANTGELFF	TGTGCCATCAGTGAACAGGCGAACACCGGGGAGCTGTTTTTT
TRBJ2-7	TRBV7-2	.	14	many	CASSEIGGSYEQYF	TGTGCCAGCAGCGAAATTGGGGGCTCCTACGAGCAGTACTTC
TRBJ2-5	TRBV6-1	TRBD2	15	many	CASSAPGTSKETQYF	TGTGCCAGCAGTGCGCCCGGGACTAGCAAAGAGACCCAGTACTTC
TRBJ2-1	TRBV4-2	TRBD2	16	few	CASSQDWPGGYNEQFF	TGTGCCAGCAGCCAAGATTGGCCGGGAGGGTACAATGAGCAGTTCTTC
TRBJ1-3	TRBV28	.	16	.	CASSDPLRRGGNTIYF	TGTGCCAGCAGTGACCCTCTGAGGAGAGGCGGAAACACCATATATTTT
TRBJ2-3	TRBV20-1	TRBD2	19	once	CSATRGGLAGGPSTDTQYF	TGCAGTGCCACAAGGGGGGGACTAGCGGGAGGGCCTTCCACAGATACGCAGTATTTT
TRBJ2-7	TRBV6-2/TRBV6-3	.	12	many	CASSYPDYEQYF	TGTGCCAGCAGTTACCCAGACTACGAGCAGTACTTC
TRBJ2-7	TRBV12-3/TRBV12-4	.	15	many	CASSSPQGLPVEQYF	TGTGCCAGCAGCTCACCCCAGGGGCTCCCGGTCGAGCAGTACTTC
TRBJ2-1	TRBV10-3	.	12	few	CAISERAWEQFF	TGTGCCATCAGTGAACGAGCATGGGAGCAGTTCTTC
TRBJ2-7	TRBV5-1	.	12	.	CASSSEGYEQYF	TGCGCCAGCAGCTCGGAAGGGTACGAGCAGTACTTC
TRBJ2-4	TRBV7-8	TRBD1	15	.	CASSSTTGVGNIQYF	TGTGCCAGCAGCTCAACCACAGGGGTTGGGAACATTCAGTACTTC
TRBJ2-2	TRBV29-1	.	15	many	CSVQGQGKNTGELFF	TGCAGCGTTCAAGGCCAGGGGAAGAACACCGGGGAGCTGTTTTTT
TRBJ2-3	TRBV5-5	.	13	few	CASSWTSTDTQYF	TGTGCCAGCAGCTGGACTAGCACAGATACGCAGTATTTT
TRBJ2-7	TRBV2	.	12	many	CASSRYKYEQYF	TGTGCCAGCAGTAGATACAAATACGAGCAGTACTTC
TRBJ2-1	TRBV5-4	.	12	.	CASSPGTPMEFF	TGTGCCAGCAGCCCCGGGACCCCGATGGAGTTCTTC
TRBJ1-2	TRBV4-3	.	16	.	CASSQGVGERGYGYTF	TGCGCCAGCAGCCAAGGGGTCGGGGAGCGAGGCTATGGCTACACCTTC
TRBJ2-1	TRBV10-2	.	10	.	CASTGREQFF	TGCGCCAGCACGGGGCGGGAGCAGTTCTTC
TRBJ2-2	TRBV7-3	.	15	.	CASSLTGLVGGELFF	TGTGCCAGCAGCCTAACAGGGTTAGTCGGCGGGGAGCTGTTTTTT
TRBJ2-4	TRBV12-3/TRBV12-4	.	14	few	CASSFDTAKNIQYF	TGTGCCAGCAGTTTCGACACGGCCAAAAACATTCAGTACTTC
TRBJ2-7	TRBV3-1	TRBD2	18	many	CASSQAVLAGGVVYEQYF	TGTGCCAGCAGCCAAGCGGTACTAGCGGGAGGAGTGGTGTACGAGCAGTACTTC
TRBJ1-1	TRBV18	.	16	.	CASSPQGARVNTEAFF	TGTGCCAGCTCACCACAGGGAGCAAGAGTTAACACTGAAGCTTTCTTT